This T cell receptor beta chain came from a study of patients and donors after allogeneic stem cell transplantation. This clonotype was found once. TCRdb redid the calling of the RT-PCR reads with MiXCR, one entry per CDR3 protein. The table shows 90,000 to 120,000 distinct CDR3 sequences, with around 33% occurring only once. V was shortened by 6 bases and J by 2 bases, with 10 bases between the two germline ends. The length of the CDR3 is 13 residues. CDR1 is MNHEY and CDR2 is SVGEGT in the germline V gene. The chain joins TRBV6-2 or TRBV6-3 to TRBJ2-5; D perhaps matches TRBD1 (6 bases). The material sequenced was blood, either unsorted or a sorted T cell fraction (not recorded which). This clonotype was sampled from a human donor who was either an allogeneic HSCT recipient or a stem cell or donor lymphocyte infusion donor (not recorded which). It is not recorded whose cells these are; they may come from a transplant donor. The CDR3 coding sequence is TGTGCCAGCAGAAAGACAGGACAAGAGACCCAGTACTTC. Its translation is CASRKTGQETQYF.